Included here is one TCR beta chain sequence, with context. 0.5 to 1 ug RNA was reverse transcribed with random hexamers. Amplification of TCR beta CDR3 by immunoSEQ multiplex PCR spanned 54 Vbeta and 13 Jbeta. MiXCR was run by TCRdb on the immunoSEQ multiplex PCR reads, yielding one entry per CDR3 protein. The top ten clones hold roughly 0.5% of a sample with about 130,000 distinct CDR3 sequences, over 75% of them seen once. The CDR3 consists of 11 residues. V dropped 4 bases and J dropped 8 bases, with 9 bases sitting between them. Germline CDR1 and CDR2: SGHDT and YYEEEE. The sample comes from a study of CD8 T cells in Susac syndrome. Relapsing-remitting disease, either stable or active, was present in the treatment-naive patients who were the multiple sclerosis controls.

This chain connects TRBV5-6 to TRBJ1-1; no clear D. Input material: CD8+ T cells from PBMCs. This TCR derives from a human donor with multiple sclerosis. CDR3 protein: CASSRSLEAFF. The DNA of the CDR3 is TGTGCCAGCAGCCGCAGCCTCGAAGCTTTCTTT.